The 17 T cell receptor beta chains presented below share a single source sample, sequenced in a study of T-cell memory formation after mild COVID-19. TCRdb ran MiXCR on the 5' RACE reads and lists one entry per CDR3 protein. The sample holds some 350,000 distinct CDR3 sequences; under 15% are singletons and the top ten take roughly a fifth. The sample comprised PBMCs or a T cell subset sorted from them (not recorded which). Receptors originate from a man aged 18 to 35 who had mild COVID-19 (a few samples of this study predate the infection). Cell type and time point are not known.

This clonotype has a count of ten or more. The genes are TRBV29-1 and TRBJ2-1, with 8 nucleotides matching TRBD2. CDR1 and CDR2 from the germline V gene are SQVTM and ANQGSEA. V lost 5 bases and J lost 3; bases outside the gene matches: 12. The CDR3 extends over 16 amino acids. The CDR3 coding sequence is TGCAGCGTTTTAATGTTAGCGGGGTCCCTCTACAATGAGCAGTTCTTC. It translates to CSVLMLAGSLYNEQFF.

There are a few counts of this clonotype. This chain connects TRBV30 to TRBJ2-7; 10 bases align to TRBD2. CDR3 length: 11 amino acids. The V gene's germline CDR1 is GTSNPN and CDR2 SVGIG (reference sequence). CDR3 residues: CALAGTYEQYF. For the CDR3, the DNA is TGTGCACTAGCGGGGACCTACGAGCAGTACTTC. Full variable domain (outside the CDR3, taken from reference TRBV30 and TRBJ2-7): SQTIHQWPATLVQPVGSPLSLECTVEGTSNPNLYWYRQAAGRGLQLLFYSVGIGQISSEVPQNLSASRPQDRQFILSSKKLLLSDSGFYLCALAGTYEQYFGPGTRLTVT.

This clonotype came up a few times. The CDR3 coding sequence is TGCGCCAGCAGCTTGGGGCCCATCGCATATGGCTACACCTTC. Protein sequence: CASSLGPIAYGYTF. The chain uses TRBV5-1 and TRBJ1-2; D is ambiguous. Germline CDR1 is SGHRS and CDR2 is YFSETQ. The V and J ends lost 0 bases and 5 bases respectively, with 11 bases between them. CDR3 length: 14 amino acids.

As DNA, the CDR3 is TGTGCCAGCAGCTTAGCCCAAGGCCCCTGGGAGACCCAGTACTTC. Translated: CASSLAQGPWETQYF. This chain joins TRBV7-6 and TRBJ2-5; D unclear. V lost 0 bases, J lost 5 bases, and 13 bases lay in between. Per germline, CDR1 SGHVS and CDR2 FNYEAQ. CDR3 length equals 15 residues.

This clonotype has a count of ten or more. This chain connects TRBV28 to TRBJ2-5; no definite D call. Germline lookup yields CDR1 MDHEN and CDR2 SYDVKM. V lost 2 bases, J lost 5 bases, and 6 bases lay in between. The CDR3 length is 12 residues. The CDR3: CASSLVVETQYF. The CDR3 DNA is TGTGCCAGCAGTTTAGTGGTGGAGACCCAGTACTTC. The variable domain in full, completed from reference TRBV28 and TRBJ2-5, reads DVKVTQSSRYLVKRTGEKVFLECVQDMDHENMFWYRQDPGLGLRLIYFSYDVKMKEKGDIPEGYSVSREKKERFSLILESASTNQTSMYLCASSLVVETQYFGPGTRLLVL.

This clonotype occurred a few times. This chain joins TRBV5-6 and TRBJ1-4; 10 nucleotides match TRBD1. V lost 4 bases and J lost 5; bases outside the gene matches: 5. The CDR3 sequence is 15 residues long. Looked up from germline, CDR1 is SGHDT and CDR2 is YYEEEE. Here the CDR3 reads CASSRRDRGNEKLFF. The CDR3 bases are TGTGCCAGCAGCCGCCGGGACAGGGGAAATGAAAAACTGTTTTTT.

This clonotype was counted only a few times. The chain combines TRBV5-1 with TRBJ2-3; 7 nucleotides align to TRBD2. CDR3 length: 16 amino acids. J gave up 1 base and V 0 bases, and 5 bases lay outside the gene matches. Germline lookup yields CDR1 SGHRS and CDR2 YFSETQ. The CDR3 DNA reads as TGCGCCAGCAGCTTGGTCCTTACTAGCGGCACAGATACGCAGTATTTT. Amino acid sequence: CASSLVLTSGTDTQYF. Variable domain in full (rest from reference TRBV5-1 and TRBJ2-3): KAGVTQTPRYLIKTRGQQVTLSCSPISGHRSVSWYQQTPGQGLQFLFEYFSETQRNKGNFPGRFSGRQFSNSRSEMNVSTLELGDSALYLCASSLVLTSGTDTQYFGPGTRLTVL.

This clonotype was counted between two and nine times. In DNA, the CDR3 is TGTGCCAGCAGCTACACAGGGGCGGGGAACACTGAAGCTTTCTTT. As protein: CASSYTGAGNTEAFF. The genes are TRBV7-2 and TRBJ1-1; 7 positions match TRBD1. Germline CDR1 and CDR2: SGHTA and FQGNSA. The CDR3 extends over 15 amino acids. V gave up 4 bases and J gave up 1 base; unmatched junction bases: 6. Supplemented by reference TRBV7-2 and TRBJ1-1, the full variable domain reads GAGVSQSPSNKVTEKGKDVELRCDPISGHTALYWYRQSLGQGLEFLIYFQGNSAPDKSGLPSDRFSAERTGGSVSTLTIQRTQQEDSAVYLCASSYTGAGNTEAFFGQGTRLTVV.

The gene calls are TRBV4-2 and TRBJ2-3; the D call may be TRBD1 or TRBD2 (5 bases each). This CDR3 contains 15 residues. Trimming pared 4 bases from V and 2 bases from J, leaving 13 bases between. Germline CDR1 is LGHNA and CDR2 is YNFKEQ. The CDR3 DNA reads TGTGCCAGCAGCCTGCGGGTGGGACCCACAGATACGCAGTATTTT. Residues: CASSLRVGPTDTQYF.

The rearrangement joins TRBV7-9 to TRBJ2-1; 7 bases map to TRBD1. V lost 6 bases, J lost 2 bases, and 7 bases stayed unmatched. Germline V gives CDR1 SEHNR, CDR2 FQNEAQ (reference sequence). The CDR3 length is 15 residues. The chain's CDR3 is CASSSDRAAYNEQFF. CDR3 in DNA: TGTGCCAGCAGTTCCGACAGGGCGGCCTACAATGAGCAGTTCTTC.

The chain has TRBV3-1 and TRBJ2-7; TRBD1 aligns across 7 bases. J lost 5 bases, V lost 8 bases, and 6 bases had no gene match. The CDR3 extends over 12 amino acids. Germline CDR1 and CDR2: LGHDT and YNNKEL (reference sequence). CDR3 loop: CASSQGPNEQYF. CDR3 coding DNA: TGTGCCAGCTCACAGGGGCCAAACGAGCAGTACTTC.

V is TRBV4-3 and J is TRBJ1-2, with 7 bases matching TRBD1. Germline CDR1 is LGHNA and CDR2 is YSLEER. The CDR3 is made up of 13 amino acids. V dropped 2 bases and J dropped 5; count of bases not matched to a gene: 2. CDR3 nucleotide sequence: TGCGCCAGCAGCCAAAGACAGGGATATGGCTACACCTTC. This gives the protein CASSQRQGYGYTF.

This clonotype came up many times. This chain uses TRBV12-3 or TRBV12-4 with TRBJ2-2; weak D call: TRBD2 (5 bases). With 4 bases removed from V and 6 bases from J, the gap between germline ends came to 12 bases. The CDR3 totals 14 residues. The CDR3 DNA sequence: TGTGCCAGCAGTTCAGGACTCCCGGCCGGGGAGCTGTTTTTT. Translated: CASSSGLPAGELFF.

This clonotype occurred a few times. The chain employs TRBV25-1 and TRBJ1-1; possible D gene TRBD1, 5 bases. The germline V gene has CDR1 MGHDK and CDR2 SYGVNS. Trimming stripped 4 bases from V and 3 bases from J, with 6 bases between. The CDR3 covers 12 residues. The CDR3 loop reads CASSVGDTEAFF. Written as DNA, the CDR3 is TGTGCCAGCAGTGTAGGGGACACTGAAGCTTTCTTT.

Relative to its sample, this clonotype is medium-sized. The chain has TRBV9 and TRBJ2-5; D remains ambiguous. CDR1 is SGDLS and CDR2 is YYNGEE in the germline V gene. The CDR3 is 14 amino acids. V shed 0 bases and J shed 2 bases, with 8 bases lying between them. For the CDR3, the DNA is TGTGCCAGCAGCGTAGCTAACAGTCAAGAGACCCAGTACTTC. This translates into CASSVANSQETQYF.

This chain connects TRBV4-1 to TRBJ2-7, with 8 bases matching TRBD2. This CDR3 spans 15 amino acids. Germline loops: CDR1 MGHRA, CDR2 YSYEKL. V was clipped by 4 bases and J by 6 bases; unmatched bases: 11. The CDR3 coding sequence is TGCGCCAGCAGCCTTTCAGCGGGGGCCCCCGGCGAGCAGTACTTC. Its protein is CASSLSAGAPGEQYF.

In this sample, this clonotype turned up a few times. The genes are TRBV7-9 and TRBJ2-7, with 7 bases fitting TRBD1. Per the germline V gene, CDR1 is SEHNR and CDR2 is FQNEAQ (reference sequence). Trimming removed 0 bases from V and 0 bases from J; junction bases left unmatched: 11. CDR3 size: 18 residues. The CDR3 nucleotides read TGTGCCAGCAGCTTAGCGCAGGGGTCGGGACAGCGCTCCTACGAGCAGTACGTC. It translates to CASSLAQGSGQRSYEQYV.